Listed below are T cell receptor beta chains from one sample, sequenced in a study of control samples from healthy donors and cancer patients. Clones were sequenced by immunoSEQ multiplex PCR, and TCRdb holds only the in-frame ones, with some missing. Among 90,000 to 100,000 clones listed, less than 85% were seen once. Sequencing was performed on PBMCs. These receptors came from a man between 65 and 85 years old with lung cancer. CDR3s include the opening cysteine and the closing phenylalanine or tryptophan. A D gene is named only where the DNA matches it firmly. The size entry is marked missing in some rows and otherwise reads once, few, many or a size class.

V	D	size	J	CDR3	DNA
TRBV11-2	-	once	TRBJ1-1	CASSFFTGAGTEAFF	TGTGCCAGCAGCTTCTTTACGGGGGCGGGCACTGAAGCTTTCTTT
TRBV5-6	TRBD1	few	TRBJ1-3	CASSQLGRGLGNTIYF	TGTGCCAGCAGCCAACTCGGCAGGGGGCTGGGAAACACCATATATTTT
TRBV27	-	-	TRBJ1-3	CARTNRARSGNTIYF	TGTGCCAGGACTAACAGGGCTCGCTCTGGAAACACCATATATTTT
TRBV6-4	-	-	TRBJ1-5	CASSTGAEQPQHF	TGTGCCAGCAGTACGGGGGCTGAGCAGCCCCAGCATTTT
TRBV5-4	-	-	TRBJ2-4	CASSLNQNIQYF	TGTGCCAGCAGCTTGAACCAAAACATTCAGTACTTC
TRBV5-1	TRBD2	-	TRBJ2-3	CASSFLAGNTDTQYF	TGCGCCAGCAGCTTTTTAGCGGGTAACACAGATACGCAGTATTTT
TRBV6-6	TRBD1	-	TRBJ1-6	CASSYGRGGPDSPLHF	TGTGCCAGCAGTTACGGCAGGGGGGGACCCGATTCACCCCTCCACTTT
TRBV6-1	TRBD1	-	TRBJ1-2	CASSDVPGDRANYGYTF	TGTGCCAGCAGTGATGTACCGGGGGACAGAGCTAACTATGGCTACACCTTC
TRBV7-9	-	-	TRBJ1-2	CASSSGQAMSGYTF	TGTGCCAGCAGCTCGGGCCAGGCGATGAGCGGCTACACCTTC
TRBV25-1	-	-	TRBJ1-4	CASSDSRSGRAVEKLFF	TGTGCCAGCAGTGATTCACGAAGCGGCAGGGCGGTTGAAAAACTGTTTTTT
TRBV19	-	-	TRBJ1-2	CASSMPGRYPYGYTF	TGTGCCAGTAGTATGCCGGGACGATACCCCTATGGCTACACCTTC
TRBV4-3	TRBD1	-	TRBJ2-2	CASGIQGTGELFF	TGCGCCAGCGGTATACAGGGGACCGGGGAGCTGTTTTTT
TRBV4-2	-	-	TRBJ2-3	CASSQERGRDTDTQYF	TGTGCCAGCAGCCAAGAACGAGGCCGTGACACAGATACGCAGTATTTT
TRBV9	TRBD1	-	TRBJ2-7	CASSVGQVPLSYEQYF	TGTGCCAGCAGCGTGGGACAGGTTCCTTTATCCTACGAGCAGTACTTC
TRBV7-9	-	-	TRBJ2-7	CASSLMGPEGYEQYF	TGTGCCAGCAGCTTAATGGGGCCGGAGGGCTACGAGCAGTACTTC
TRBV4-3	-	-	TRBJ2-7	CASSQVDSPSYEQYF	TGCGCCAGCAGCCAAGTAGACTCACCGTCCTACGAGCAGTACTTC
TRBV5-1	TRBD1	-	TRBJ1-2	CASSSGQDYGYTF	TGCGCCAGCAGCTCCGGACAGGACTATGGCTACACCTTC
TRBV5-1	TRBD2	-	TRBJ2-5	CASSLAGGAGETQYF	TGCGCCAGCAGCTTGGCCGGGGGGGCCGGAGAGACCCAGTACTTC
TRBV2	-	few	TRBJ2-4	CASSEEVLAKNIQYF	TGTGCCAGCAGTGAAGAGGTTTTGGCCAAAAACATTCAGTACTTC
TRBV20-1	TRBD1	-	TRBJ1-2	CSASPLRTGGNYGYTF	TGCAGTGCCAGTCCTTTACGGACAGGGGGCAACTATGGCTACACCTTC
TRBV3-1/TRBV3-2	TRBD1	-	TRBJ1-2	CASSPGQALGYTF	TGTGCCAGCAGCCCGGGACAGGCCCTGGGCTACACCTTC
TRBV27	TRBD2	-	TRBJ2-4	CASSEMGGTKNIQYF	TGTGCCAGCAGTGAAATGGGGGGGACCAAAAACATTCAGTACTTC
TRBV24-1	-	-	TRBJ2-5	CATSSTGTQETQYF	TGTGCCACCAGCTCCACAGGGACACAAGAGACCCAGTACTTC
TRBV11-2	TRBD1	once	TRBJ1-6	CASSLNSQGGGVYSPLHF	TGTGCCAGCAGCTTAAACTCTCAGGGGGGCGGGGTATATTCACCCCTCCACTTT
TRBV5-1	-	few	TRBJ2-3	CASSKHRTPSTDTQYF	TGCGCCAGCAGCAAGCACAGGACCCCCAGCACAGATACGCAGTATTTT
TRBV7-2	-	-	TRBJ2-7	CASSLPPNEQYF	TGTGCCAGCAGCCTCCCACCTAACGAGCAGTACTTC
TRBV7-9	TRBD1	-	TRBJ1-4	CASSLGQAIATNEKLFF	TGTGCCAGCAGCCTGGGACAGGCCATTGCAACTAATGAAAAACTGTTTTTT
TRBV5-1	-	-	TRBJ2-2	CASSLVGETTGELFF	TGCGCCAGCAGCTTGGTAGGGGAAACGACCGGGGAGCTGTTTTTT
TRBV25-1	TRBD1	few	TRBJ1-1	CATRTGTEAFF	TGTGCCACCAGGACAGGCACTGAAGCTTTCTTT
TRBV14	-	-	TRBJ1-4	CASSHLGGGNEKLFF	TGTGCCAGCAGCCACTTAGGAGGGGGAAATGAAAAACTGTTTTTT
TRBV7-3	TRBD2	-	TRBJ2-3	CASSPSPSGGGTDTQYF	TGTGCCAGCAGCCCCTCCCCTAGCGGGGGAGGGACAGATACGCAGTATTTT
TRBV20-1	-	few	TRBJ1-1	CSAQEGRGAFF	TGCAGTGCTCAGGAGGGGAGGGGAGCTTTCTTT
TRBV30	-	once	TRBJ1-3	CAWSVRGEGNTIYF	TGTGCCTGGAGTGTTCGGGGGGAAGGAAACACCATATATTTT
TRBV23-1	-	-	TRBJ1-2	CASSHQGRPYGYTF	TGCGCCAGCAGTCACCAGGGTCGACCCTATGGCTACACCTTC
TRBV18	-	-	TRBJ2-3	CASSPMTRSDTQYF	TGTGCCAGCTCCCCGATGACGAGGTCAGATACGCAGTATTTT